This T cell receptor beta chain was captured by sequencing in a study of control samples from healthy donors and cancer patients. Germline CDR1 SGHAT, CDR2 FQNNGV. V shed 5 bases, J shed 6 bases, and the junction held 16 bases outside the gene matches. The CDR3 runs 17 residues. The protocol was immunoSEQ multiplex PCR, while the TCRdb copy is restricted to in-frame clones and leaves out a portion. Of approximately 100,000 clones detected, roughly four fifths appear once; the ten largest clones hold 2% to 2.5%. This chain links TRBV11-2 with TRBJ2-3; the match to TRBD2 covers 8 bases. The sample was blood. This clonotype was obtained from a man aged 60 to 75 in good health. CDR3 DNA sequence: TGTGCCAGCAGCCCTTGGGGGAGCGGGAGTGTGGCGGATACGCAGTATTTT. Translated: CASSPWGSGSVADTQYF. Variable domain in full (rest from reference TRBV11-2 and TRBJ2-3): EAGVAQSPRYKIIEKRQSVAFWCNPISGHATLYWYQQILGQGPKLLIQFQNNGVVDDSQLPKDRFSAERLKGVDSTLKIQPAKLEDSAVYLCASSPWGSGSVADTQYFGPGTRLTVL.